These 6 T cell receptor beta chains were all obtained from the same sample, sequenced in a study of somatic mutations in cytotoxic T cells in rheumatoid arthritis. Libraries were prepared by immunoSEQ multiplex PCR; TCRdb keeps only in-frame clonotypes and omits some of them. The sample lists some 20,000 clones, about 70% occurring once. Source material: CD8+ T cells sorted from blood. The receptors shown here come from a woman aged 55-70 years in good health.

The genes are TRBV9 and TRBJ2-7; 8 nucleotides match TRBD1. Germline V gene lookup returns CDR1 SGDLS and CDR2 YYNGEE. The CDR3 runs to 14 residues. V shed 4 bases and J 1 base; nucleotides not matched to a gene: 4. The CDR3 is CASSPGDRSYEQYF. CDR3 coding DNA: TGTGCCAGCAGCCCCGGGGACAGGTCCTACGAGCAGTACTTC.

The rearrangement links TRBV7-9 to TRBJ1-2; D remains unclear. The germline CDR1 and CDR2 sequences are SEHNR and FQNEAQ (reference sequence). This CDR3 is 14 amino acids long. V shed 3 bases and J shed 4 bases, with 12 bases lying between them. The CDR3 sequence is CASSLSTGFYGYTF. The DNA of the CDR3 is TGTGCCAGCAGCTTGTCCACTGGGTTCTATGGCTACACCTTC.

The V call is TRBV6-5, the J call TRBJ1-4; perhaps TRBD1 as D (6 bases). CDR1 is MNHEY, CDR2 SVGAGI, per germline. Trimming took 4 bases from V and 5 from J, leaving 14 bases between them. CDR3 length: 15 residues. CDR3 DNA: TGTGCCAGCAGTTCGCATGGAGGGGGAAATGAAAAACTGTTTTTT. This sequence encodes CASSSHGGGNEKLFF.

This clone was seen only a few times. The rearrangement links TRBV29-1 to TRBJ1-1, with D tentatively TRBD1 (5 bases). Germline V gene data show CDR1 as SQVTM and CDR2 as ANQGSEA. V shed 8 bases and J shed 1 base, with 11 bases lying between them. The CDR3 is 12 residues long. DNA for the CDR3: TGCAGCACAGGACGGTCGAACACTGAAGCTTTCTTT. Residues: CSTGRSNTEAFF.

This clone was detected a few times. J is TRBJ1-5 and V is TRBV6-1; D uncertain. The V gene's germline CDR1 is MNHNS and CDR2 SASEGT. The V and J ends lost 6 bases and 1 base respectively, with 7 bases between them. The CDR3 is made up of 13 amino acids. The CDR3 DNA reads TGTGCCAGCAGCCTGGGGAGCAATCAGCCCCAGCATTTT. Protein sequence: CASSLGSNQPQHF.

The V gene is TRBV6-1, the J gene TRBJ2-7; 9 positions agree with TRBD1. The CDR3 is made up of 15 amino acids. Germline V gives CDR1 MNHNS, CDR2 SASEGT. V shed 4 bases and J 5 bases; nucleotides not matched to a gene: 9. DNA for the CDR3: TGTGCCAGCAGTGTCAGGACAGGGGTGATGGACGAGCAGTACTTC. Translation gives CASSVRTGVMDEQYF.